Following are 28 T cell receptor beta chains from one sample sequenced in a study of cytomegalovirus exposure and HLA in healthy donors. It was with 60 Vbeta and 13 Jbeta primers that the PCR ran. This table comes from immunoSEQ multiplex PCR, and its TCRdb copy is limited to in-frame clones, with some not included. This table holds roughly 160,000 clones, approximately 80% found once. Sequenced sample: PBMCs. Every receptor here comes from a man younger than 30 in good health and CMV-seropositive.

This chain links TRBV27 with TRBJ1-1, with D tentatively TRBD1 (5 bases). Germline CDR1 and CDR2: MNHEY and SMNVEV (reference sequence). V lost 1 base and J 5 bases, leaving 14 bases between the germline ends. The CDR3 extends over 15 amino acids. CDR3: CASSLFVPGSTEAFF. The CDR3, as DNA: TGTGCCAGCAGTTTATTCGTTCCAGGGTCTACTGAAGCTTTCTTT.

This rearrangement joins TRBV12-5 to TRBJ2-2, with TRBD1 as a possible D gene (6 bases). The germline V and J ends were trimmed by 6 bases and 7 bases, with 18 bases remaining between them. This CDR3 is built from 15 residues. Germline loops: CDR1 LGHNT, CDR2 FRNRAP. The CDR3 DNA is TGTGCTAGTGGAACGACACAGGGTTTACACGGGGAGCTGTTTTTT. Its protein product is CASGTTQGLHGELFF.

The gene calls are TRBV11-1 and TRBJ2-1; 7 nucleotides agree with TRBD2. CDR3 size: 16 residues. The V gene's germline CDR1 is SGHAT and CDR2 FQDESV (reference sequence). V lost 4 bases, J lost 2 bases, and 8 bases stayed unmatched. This chain's CDR3 is CASSSSSGGTYNEQFF. The CDR3 coding sequence is TGTGCCAGCAGCTCCTCCTCCGGGGGGACCTACAATGAGCAGTTCTTC.

This chain links TRBV18 with TRBJ2-3; 14 bases map to TRBD2. V gave up 6 bases and J gave up 1 base; unmatched junction bases: 9. The CDR3 totals 18 residues. Germline CDR1 KGHSH, CDR2 LQKENI. This chain's CDR3 is CASSSGTSGRWGTDTQYF. CDR3 DNA sequence: TGTGCCAGCTCTTCCGGGACTAGCGGGAGATGGGGCACAGATACGCAGTATTTT.

V and J are TRBV13 and TRBJ1-4; 7 bases are shared with TRBD1. The germline V gene encodes CDR1 PRHDT and CDR2 FYEKMQ (reference sequence). This CDR3 is 14 amino acids long. V shed 3 bases, J shed 6 bases, and the junction held 4 bases outside the gene matches. CDR3 residues: CASSLGQNHEKLFF. DNA of the CDR3: TGTGCCAGCAGCTTGGGACAGAATCATGAAAAACTGTTTTTT.

This clone was seen just once. This sequence joins TRBV21-1 and TRBJ2-2; TRBD1 is the table's D call, not checked against the DNA. TRBV21-1 constitutes a pseudogene. The CDR3 is 17 amino acids. The CDR3 sequence is CASSKGLCREGGGELFF. Here the CDR3 DNA reads TGTGCCAGCAGCAAAGGGTTGTGTCGGGAAGGGGGCGGGGAGCTGTTTTTT.

The chain links TRBV7-3 to TRBJ1-2, with D unclear. The V end was cut by 5 bases, the J end by 4 bases, with 11 bases between. The CDR3 contains 13 residues. Germline V gene sequence: CDR1 SGHTA, CDR2 FQGTGA. The CDR3 here is CASSREGAYGYTF. CDR3 DNA sequence: TGTGCCAGCAGCAGGGAGGGTGCCTATGGCTACACCTTC.

The chain carries TRBV9 and TRBJ2-3; no clear D. V lost 3 bases, J lost 0 bases, and 11 bases lay in between. CDR3 length equals 15 residues. CDR1 is SGDLS, CDR2 YYNGEE, per germline. This CDR3 reads CASSEADTSTDTQYF. CDR3 DNA: TGTGCCAGCAGCGAGGCGGATACTAGCACAGATACGCAGTATTTT.

The chain recombines TRBV5-1 with TRBJ2-3, with D maybe TRBD1 (5 bases). CDR1 and CDR2 from the germline V gene are SGHRS and YFSETQ. This CDR3 has 14 residues. The V end was cut by 5 bases, the J end by 0 bases, with 10 bases between. DNA of the CDR3: TGCGCCAGCAGTTGGGGCAGTAGCACAGATACGCAGTATTTT. Its translation: CASSWGSSTDTQYF.

This clone was detected once. This CDR3 is also generated by other DNA sequences in the sample. The chain is built from TRBV6-5 and TRBJ1-1; TRBD1 matches 7 bases. The germline V gene encodes CDR1 MNHEY and CDR2 SVGAGI. The CDR3 runs 13 residues. V shed 5 bases, J shed 2 bases, and the junction held 2 bases outside the gene matches. This chain's CDR3 is CASSRTGNTEAFF. The CDR3 DNA reads TGTGCCAGCAGTAGGACAGGAAACACTGAAGCTTTCTTT.

This rearrangement joins TRBV27 to TRBJ2-2, with no clear D. Trimming left V 6 bases short and J 3 bases short, with 11 bases between. This CDR3 has 14 residues. From germline, CDR1 is MNHEY and CDR2 SMNVEV (reference sequence). CDR3: CASRSLGYTGELFF. Here the CDR3 DNA reads TGTGCCAGCAGAAGCCTAGGATACACCGGGGAGCTGTTTTTT.

The rearrangement links TRBV2 to TRBJ2-7; D possibly corresponds to TRBD2 (5 bases). V lost 9 bases to trimming and J lost 0 bases, with 15 bases between them. Germline CDR1 is SNHLY and CDR2 is FYNNEI. The CDR3 spans 14 residues. The CDR3 loop is CASKIARGSYEQYF. Written as DNA, the CDR3 is TGTGCCAGTAAAATAGCGAGAGGCTCCTACGAGCAGTACTTC.

The rearrangement links TRBV7-9 to TRBJ2-7, with 8 bases that match TRBD1. The CDR3 has 15 amino acids. CDR1 is SEHNR and CDR2 is FQNEAQ in the germline V gene (reference sequence). Trimming cost V 4 bases and J 0 bases; bases outside gene matches: 5. The CDR3 DNA reads TGTGCCAGCAGCTCCCGGACAGGGAGCTCCTACGAGCAGTACTTC. Residues: CASSSRTGSSYEQYF.

This clone appeared a single time. This CDR3 is CASSLDRVRAPLHF. The DNA for the CDR3 is TGTGCCAGCAGCTTGGACAGGGTAAGGGCACCCCTCCACTTT. The chain combines TRBV5-4 with TRBJ1-6; a weak D match, TRBD1 (6 bases). Looked up from germline, CDR1 is SGHNT and CDR2 is YYREEE (reference sequence). V lost 0 bases and J lost 11, with 12 bases in between. The CDR3 has 14 amino acids.

This clone was picked up one time. The V call is TRBV30, the J call TRBJ2-7; tentatively, D is TRBD1 (6 bases). V was pared by 0 bases and J by 3 bases, with 9 bases between. CDR1 and CDR2 (germline): GTSNPN, SVGIG (reference sequence). This CDR3 is 13 amino acids long. The chain's CDR3 is CAWSVIQGYEQYF. DNA of the CDR3: TGTGCCTGGAGTGTTATACAGGGCTACGAGCAGTACTTC.

CDR3 sequence (DNA): TGTGCCAGCTCCCCCCGCTCGATAAATGGGGGAGGGAACACTGAAGCTTTCTTT. Its protein is CASSPRSINGGGNTEAFF. The rearrangement links TRBV18 to TRBJ1-1, with D perhaps matching TRBD1 (5 bases). Germline-derived CDR1 and CDR2 are KGHSH and LQKENI. The CDR3 is 18 residues long. V lost 6 bases and J lost 1, with 24 bases in between.

This chain connects TRBV27 to TRBJ1-4, with no clear D. This CDR3 comprises 15 residues. V was cut by 6 bases and J by 3 bases, with 14 bases left in between. CDR1 MNHEY and CDR2 SMNVEV come from the germline V gene (reference sequence). CDR3 nucleotide sequence: TGTGCCAGCAGCCCCGGTCCTACCTCTAATGAAAAACTGTTTTTT. As protein: CASSPGPTSNEKLFF. Filled out from reference TRBV27 and TRBJ1-4, the complete variable domain reads EAQVTQNPRYLITVTGKKLTVTCSQNMNHEYMSWYRQDPGLGLRQIYYSMNVEVTDKGDVPEGYKVSRKEKRNFPLILESPSPNQTSLYFCASSPGPTSNEKLFFGSGTQLSVL.

V is TRBV5-1 and J is TRBJ1-1; a weak D match, TRBD1 (6 bases). Trimming pared 2 bases from V and 1 base from J, leaving 12 bases between. The germline CDR1 and CDR2 sequences are SGHRS and YFSETQ. The CDR3 runs to 15 residues. The CDR3 protein is CASSFWGGANTEAFF. The CDR3 DNA follows: TGCGCCAGCAGCTTTTGGGGGGGGGCGAACACTGAAGCTTTCTTT.

CDR3 in DNA: TGTGCCATCAGTGAGGGACAGAATCATAGGAGTCAGCCCCAGCATTTT. This gives the protein CAISEGQNHRSQPQHF. This rearrangement joins TRBV10-3 to TRBJ1-5; possibly TRBD1 for D (6 bases). Trimming removed 2 bases at V and 6 bases at J, with 17 bases between. CDR1 is ENHRY, CDR2 SYGVKD, per germline. The CDR3 totals 16 residues.

The chain has TRBV11-2 and TRBJ2-2, with no clear D. The germline V and J ends were trimmed by 1 base and 8 bases, with 14 bases remaining between them. The CDR3 spans 15 residues. In germline, CDR1 is SGHAT, CDR2 FQNNGV. The CDR3: CASSLVFQTRGELFF. The CDR3 DNA reads TGTGCCAGCAGCTTAGTCTTCCAGACGAGGGGGGAGCTGTTTTTT.

The V gene is TRBV6-5, the J gene TRBJ1-4, with TRBD1 identical over 10 bases. V lost 2 bases and J lost 8; bases outside the gene matches: 5. The CDR3 length is 15 residues. The germline CDR1 and CDR2 sequences are MNHEY and SVGAGI. The CDR3 loop reads CASSYGGTGDEKLFF. The CDR3 DNA sequence: TGTGCCAGCAGTTACGGCGGGACAGGGGACGAAAAACTGTTTTTT.

The genes are TRBV27 and TRBJ1-1; D not resolved. Germline values: CDR1 MNHEY, CDR2 SMNVEV (reference sequence). Trimming left V 3 bases short and J 1 base short, with 6 bases between. The CDR3 is 13 residues long. CDR3 in amino acids: CASSFAGNTEAFF. In DNA, the CDR3 is TGTGCCAGCAGTTTCGCCGGGAACACTGAAGCTTTCTTT.

V usage is TRBV7-2 and J usage is TRBJ1-5; D might be TRBD1 (5 bases). CDR3 length: 14 amino acids. Trimming removed 5 bases at V and 7 bases at J, with 15 bases between. Per germline, CDR1 SGHTA and CDR2 FQGNSA. CDR3 protein: CASSLQGREQPQHF. The CDR3 region has the DNA TGTGCCAGCAGCCTCCAGGGAAGGGAACAGCCCCAGCATTTT.

This clone is categorized as large (0.1 to 1%). This rearrangement joins TRBV23-1 to TRBJ2-5, with 7 bases lining up with TRBD1. TRBV23-1 is an ORF, with its function uncertain. J gave up 5 bases and V 2 bases, and 11 bases lay outside the gene matches. The CDR3 extends over 16 amino acids. The CDR3 sequence: CASSQRLHDREETQYF. In DNA form, the CDR3 reads TGCGCCAGCAGTCAAAGGCTACATGACAGGGAGGAGACCCAGTACTTC.

The V call is TRBV21-1, the J call TRBJ1-2. TRBV21-1 is a pseudogene. The CDR3 spans 13 residues. This CDR3 reads CASTFTLRYGYTF. Written as DNA, the CDR3 is TGTGCCAGCACTTTTACCTTGAGATATGGCTACACCTTC.

The chain combines TRBV5-4 with TRBJ2-7; TRBD1 matches 9 bases. Trimming took 0 bases from V and 3 from J; bases not matched to a gene: 4. Germline values: CDR1 SGHNT, CDR2 YYREEE (reference sequence). There are 15 residues in the CDR3. The CDR3 DNA follows: TGTGCCAGCAGCTTGGCTTTGGGACAGGGCTACGAGCAGTACTTC. Amino acids: CASSLALGQGYEQYF.

This chain connects TRBV7-7 to TRBJ2-1; 10 bases map to TRBD2. Germline V lookup: CDR1 SSHAT, CDR2 FNYEAQ (reference sequence). The junction had 9 bases not matched to a gene; V was cut back by 5 bases and J by 8 bases. There are 15 residues in the CDR3. The CDR3 loop is CASSRASGGAYEQFF. The CDR3 DNA sequence: TGTGCCAGCAGCCGGGCAAGCGGGGGGGCTTATGAGCAGTTCTTC.

CDR3 sequence reads: CASALDTGHLNYGYTF. The CDR3 nucleotides read TGTGCTAGTGCCTTGGACACTGGACATCTTAACTATGGCTACACCTTC. The rearrangement joins TRBV12-5 to TRBJ1-2, with a weak D call TRBD1 (5 bases). CDR1 is LGHNT, CDR2 FRNRAP, per germline. Trimming stripped 7 bases from V and 1 base from J, with 19 bases between. The CDR3 is 16 residues long.